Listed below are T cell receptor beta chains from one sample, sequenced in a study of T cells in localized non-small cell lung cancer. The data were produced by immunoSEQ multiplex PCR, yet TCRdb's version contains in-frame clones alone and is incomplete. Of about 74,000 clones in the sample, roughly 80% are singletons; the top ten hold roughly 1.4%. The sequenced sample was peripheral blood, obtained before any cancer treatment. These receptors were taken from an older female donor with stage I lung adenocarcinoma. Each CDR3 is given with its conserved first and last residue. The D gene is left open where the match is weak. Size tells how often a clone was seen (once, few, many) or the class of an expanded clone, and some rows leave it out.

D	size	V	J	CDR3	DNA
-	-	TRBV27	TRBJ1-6	CASSFRKGGGSSQNSPLHF	TGTGCCAGCAGTTTCAGGAAGGGAGGTGGAAGCTCGCAGAATTCACCCCTCCACTTT
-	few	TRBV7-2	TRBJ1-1	CASSTRGGTEAFF	TGTGCCAGCTCTACACGGGGGGGAACTGAAGCTTTCTTT
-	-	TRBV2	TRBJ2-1	CASSGNEQFF	TGTGCCAGCAGCGGCAATGAGCAGTTCTTC
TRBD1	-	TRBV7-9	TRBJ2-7	CASSSPARGQFDSYEQYF	TGTGCCAGCAGCTCGCCCGCTCGGGGACAGTTCGACTCCTACGAGCAGTACTTC
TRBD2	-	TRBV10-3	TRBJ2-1	CAISARTSGGSVREQFF	TGTGCCATCAGTGCCCGGACTAGCGGGGGAAGTGTCCGTGAGCAGTTCTTC
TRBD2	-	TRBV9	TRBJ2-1	CASSVVPAGVYNEQFF	TGTGCCAGCAGCGTAGTTCCAGCGGGGGTATACAATGAGCAGTTCTTC
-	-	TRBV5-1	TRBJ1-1	CASSLTGTQGTEAFF	TGCGCCAGCAGCCTCACCGGGACCCAGGGCACTGAAGCTTTCTTT
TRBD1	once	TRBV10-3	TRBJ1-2	CAISDYETGGLSGYTF	TGTGCCATCAGTGATTATGAGACAGGGGGCCTCTCTGGCTACACCTTC
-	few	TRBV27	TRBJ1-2	CASTPYRGVGYGYTF	TGTGCCAGCACCCCTTATAGGGGGGTGGGCTATGGCTACACCTTC
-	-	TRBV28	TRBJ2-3	CASSFRASAGDTQYF	TGTGCCAGCAGTTTTAGGGCTAGCGCAGGGGATACGCAGTATTTT
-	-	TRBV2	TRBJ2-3	CASSESGADTQYF	TGTGCCAGCAGTGAGTCAGGGGCAGATACGCAGTATTTT
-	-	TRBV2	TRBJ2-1	CASRQWTPPQFF	TGTGCCAGCAGACAGTGGACCCCCCCCCAGTTCTTC
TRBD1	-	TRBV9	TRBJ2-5	CASSARDRVVETQYF	TGTGCCAGCAGCGCCCGGGACAGGGTGGTGGAGACCCAGTACTTC
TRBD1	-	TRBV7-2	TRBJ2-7	CASSLPGQGSEQYF	TGTGCCAGCAGCTTACCGGGACAGGGCTCCGAGCAGTACTTC
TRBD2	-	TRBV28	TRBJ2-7	CASSPPSGRAREQYF	TGTGCCAGCAGCCCCCCTAGCGGGAGGGCCCGGGAGCAGTACTTC
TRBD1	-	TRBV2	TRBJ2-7	CASSGTGSLYEQYF	TGTGCCAGCAGCGGGACAGGAAGCCTCTACGAGCAGTACTTC
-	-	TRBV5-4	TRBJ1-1	CASSLTGLNTEAFF	TGTGCCAGCAGCTTGACAGGGCTGAACACTGAAGCTTTCTTT
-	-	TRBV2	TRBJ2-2	CASRTGQNTGELFF	TGTGCCAGCAGGACGGGACAGAACACCGGGGAGCTGTTTTTT
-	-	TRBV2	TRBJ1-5	CASSSGVARPQHF	TGTGCCAGCAGTTCGGGTGTTGCCAGGCCCCAGCATTTT
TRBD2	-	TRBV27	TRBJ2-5	CASSLPPLAEETQYF	TGTGCCAGCAGTCTCCCCCCACTAGCGGAAGAGACCCAGTACTTC
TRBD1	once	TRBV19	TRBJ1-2	CASTDRVVSGYTF	TGTGCCAGCACGGACAGGGTGGTCTCTGGCTACACCTTC
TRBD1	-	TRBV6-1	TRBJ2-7	CASSVLTGGVSYEQYF	TGTGCCAGCAGTGTGCTAACAGGGGGAGTTTCCTACGAGCAGTACTTC
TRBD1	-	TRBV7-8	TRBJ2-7	CASSLLSQGAYEQYF	TGTGCCAGCAGCTTATTATCCCAGGGGGCCTACGAGCAGTACTTC
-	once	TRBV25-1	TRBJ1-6	CASRVGWDSPLHF	TGTGCCAGCAGAGTAGGGTGGGATTCACCCCTCCACTTT
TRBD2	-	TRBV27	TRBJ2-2	CASKQGYPSGRAGAGELFF	TGTGCCAGCAAGCAGGGGTATCCTAGCGGGAGGGCCGGGGCCGGGGAGCTGTTTTTT
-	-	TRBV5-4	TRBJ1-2	CASSTTKRGHGYTF	TGTGCCAGCAGTACGACCAAGCGGGGTCATGGCTACACCTTC
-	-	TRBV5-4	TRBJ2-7	CASSWDRNYEQYF	TGTGCCAGCAGCTGGGACCGAAACTACGAGCAGTACTTC
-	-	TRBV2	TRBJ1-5	CASSGYSNQPQHF	TGTGCCAGTTCAGGTTATAGCAATCAGCCCCAGCATTTT
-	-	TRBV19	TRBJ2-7	CASGTGVDEQYF	TGTGCCAGTGGGACCGGGGTGGACGAGCAGTACTTC
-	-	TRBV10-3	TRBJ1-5	CAISDWTLGRQPQHF	TGTGCCATCAGTGATTGGACGCTCGGACGTCAGCCCCAGCATTTT
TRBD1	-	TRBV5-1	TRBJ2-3	CASSYGQGSFSSTDTQYF	TGCGCCAGCAGCTACGGACAGGGGAGCTTCTCTAGCACAGATACGCAGTATTTT
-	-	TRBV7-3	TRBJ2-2	CASGVQGIAGELFF	TGTGCCAGCGGGGTGCAGGGTATTGCCGGGGAGCTGTTTTTT
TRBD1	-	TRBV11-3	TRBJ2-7	CASSFNFIGGSEQYF	TGTGCCAGCAGCTTCAATTTTATAGGGGGCTCCGAGCAGTACTTC
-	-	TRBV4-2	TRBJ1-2	CASSQEEGTYGYTF	TGTGCCAGCAGCCAAGAGGAGGGGACCTATGGCTACACCTTC
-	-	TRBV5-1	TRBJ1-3	CASSLGAGTGNTIYF	TGCGCCAGCAGCTTGGGGGCAGGGACTGGAAACACCATATATTTT
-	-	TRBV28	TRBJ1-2	CASLNPTGNYGYTF	TGTGCCAGCCTAAACCCTACAGGGAACTATGGCTACACCTTC
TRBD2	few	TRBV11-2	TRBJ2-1	CASSLIAGGPGNEQFF	TGTGCCAGCAGCCTGATAGCGGGGGGGCCGGGGAATGAGCAGTTCTTC
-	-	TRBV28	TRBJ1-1	CASRKGVMNTEAFF	TGTGCCAGCAGAAAGGGCGTTATGAACACTGAAGCTTTCTTT
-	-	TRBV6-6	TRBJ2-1	CASSYKGIPNEQFF	TGTGCCAGCAGTTACAAGGGAATTCCCAATGAGCAGTTCTTC
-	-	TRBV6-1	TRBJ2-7	CASSPRSREQYF	TGTGCCAGCAGTCCCCGCTCTCGGGAGCAGTACTTC
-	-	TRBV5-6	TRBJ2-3	CASSLVTNTQYF	TGTGCCAGCAGCTTGGTCACGAATACGCAGTATTTT
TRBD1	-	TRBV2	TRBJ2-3	CASRSTGADTQYF	TGTGCCAGCAGATCCACAGGGGCAGATACGCAGTATTTT
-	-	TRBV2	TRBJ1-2	CASSVSGVYGYTF	TGTGCCAGCAGTGTATCTGGTGTTTATGGCTACACCTTC
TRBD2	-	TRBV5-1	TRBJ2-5	CASSQTSRGGRETQYF	TGCGCCAGCAGCCAAACTTCGCGGGGGGGCCGAGAGACCCAGTACTTC
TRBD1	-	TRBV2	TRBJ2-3	CASSTDREADTQYF	TGTGCCAGCAGCACGGACAGGGAGGCAGATACGCAGTATTTT
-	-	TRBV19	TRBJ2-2	CASSPLRTQTGELFF	TGTGCCAGTAGTCCCCTCCGGACTCAGACCGGGGAGCTGTTTTTT
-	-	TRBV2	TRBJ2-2	CASSEGIGELFF	TGTGCCAGCAGTGAGGGGATCGGGGAGCTGTTTTTT
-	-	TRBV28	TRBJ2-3	CASKTPGHSTDTQYF	TGTGCCAGCAAAACCCCGGGGCATAGCACAGATACGCAGTATTTT
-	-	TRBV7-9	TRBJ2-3	CASSTGGGRYF	TGTGCCAGCAGCACAGGAGGGGGCAGGTATTTT
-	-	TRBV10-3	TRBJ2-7	CATRGTDGYEQYF	TGTGCCACCCGAGGGACCGACGGCTACGAGCAGTACTTC
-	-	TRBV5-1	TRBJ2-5	CASSPTTRETQYF	TGCGCCAGCAGCCCAACAACCAGAGAGACCCAGTACTTC
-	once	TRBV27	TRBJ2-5	CASSLFGQPQTQYF	TGTGCCAGCAGTTTATTTGGACAGCCCCAGACCCAGTACTTC
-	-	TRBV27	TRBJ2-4	CASSLVWLRGGLAKNIQYF	TGTGCCAGCAGTTTGGTGTGGTTGAGGGGGGGGCTAGCCAAAAACATTCAGTACTTC
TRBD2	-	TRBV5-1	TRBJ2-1	CASSSTSVYNEQFF	TGCGCCAGCAGCAGTACTAGCGTTTACAATGAGCAGTTCTTC
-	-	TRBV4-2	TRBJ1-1	CASSQGIIFEGNTEAFF	TGTGCCAGCAGCCAAGGGATAATCTTTGAGGGGAACACTGAAGCTTTCTTT
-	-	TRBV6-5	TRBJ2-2	CASSYSGTRELFF	TGTGCCAGCAGTTACTCAGGGACCAGGGAGCTGTTTTTT
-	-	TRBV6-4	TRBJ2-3	CASSENFAGSTDTQYF	TGTGCCAGCAGTGAAAATTTTGCGGGGAGCACAGATACGCAGTATTTT
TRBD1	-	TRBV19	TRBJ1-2	CASYDRVYGYTF	TGTGCCAGTTACGACAGGGTCTATGGCTACACCTTC
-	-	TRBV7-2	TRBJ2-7	CASSPQGIHEQYF	TGTGCCAGCAGCCCACAGGGAATCCACGAGCAGTACTTC
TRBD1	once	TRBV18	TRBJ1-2	CASSPRTGGNPYGYTF	TGTGCCAGCTCACCTCGGACAGGGGGCAACCCCTATGGCTACACCTTC